This T cell receptor (beta chain) was recorded in a study of CD8+CD57+ T cells in acquired aplastic anemia. Overall study context: Each DNA sample taken from sorted CD4+ and CD8+ cells came to approximately 3 ug on average. Study-wide results and limits: Statistical testing detected no significant gap in CD8+ Simpson's diversity between patients and controls.

TCR beta VDJ and CDR3 profiles were obtained from a genomic DNA template. One entry per CDR3 protein results from TCRdb running MiXCR on the reads. Of around 210,000 distinct CDR3 sequences listed, 55% to 65% were seen once; the top ten hold around three fifths. Note on this clonotype: Its antigen is as yet unknown.

Flow cytometry had shown expanded CD8+CD57+ cells in the patients chosen for sequencing. The diagnosis in all patients was severe acquired aplastic anemia. The germline gives CDR1 MGHDK, CDR2 SYGVNS. The CDR3 is 15 amino acids. V shed 3 bases and J 6 bases; nucleotides not matched to a gene: 4. The V and J genes are TRBV25-1 and TRBJ1-6, with 8 bases that match TRBD1. The sample taken for sequencing was sorted CD4+, CD8+, or CD8+CD57+ T cells (not recorded which) from PBMCs. The sequence came from a human donor with aplastic anemia. Written as DNA, the CDR3 is TGTGCCAGCAGTGAGTCGGGACAGGTTAATTCACCCCTCCACTTT. It codes for CASSESGQVNSPLHF.